This entry lists 24 T cell receptor beta chains sequenced from one sample in a study of OX40 agonist ivuxolimab in advanced cancers. Library preparation used the immunoSEQ multiplex PCR assay. In its TCRdb copy, this immuneACCESS table keeps in-frame sequences only and misses some clones. Where compared with another copy, unresolved V genes explain less than half of these, and the others have no known cause. The sample table holds roughly 10,000 clones, of which around three fifths were seen once. The ten largest account for around 28% of the sample. The sequencing here drew on CD4+ or CD8+ T cells sorted from blood, taken in a trial of the OX40 agonist ivuxolimab. Receptors originate from an adult with an advanced solid tumor such as melanoma, head and neck, liver or kidney cancer.

This clone has more than one count but fewer than ten. The chain is built from TRBV10-3 and TRBJ1-5, with D unclear. V was shortened by 0 bases and J by 0 bases, with 3 bases between the two germline ends. The germline CDR1 and CDR2 sequences are ENHRY and SYGVKD. There are 14 residues in the CDR3. The CDR3 region has the DNA TGTGCCATCAGTGAGTCGGATAGCAATCAGCCCCAGCATTTT. It yields the protein CAISESDSNQPQHF.

The V and J genes are TRBV6-1 and TRBJ1-1; 7 bases are shared with TRBD1. The CDR3 spans 14 residues. Germline trimming cut 1 base from V and 7 bases from J; bases unmatched to any gene: 6. The germline gives CDR1 MNHNS, CDR2 SASEGT. CDR3 in DNA: TGTGCCAGCAGTGAAGTCCGTACAGGGGTTGAAGCTTTCTTT. Translated: CASSEVRTGVEAFF.

This clone was detected a few times. This chain links TRBV19 with TRBJ1-2; D is possibly TRBD1 (5 bases). V gave up 7 bases and J gave up 4 bases, with 16 bases separating them. The CDR3 has 14 amino acids. Germline V lookup: CDR1 LNHDA, CDR2 SQIVND (reference sequence). The CDR3 spells CASKALGQTYGYTF. In nucleotides, the CDR3 is TGTGCCAGTAAAGCTCTCGGACAAACCTATGGCTACACCTTC.

Here the CDR3 reads CASTLMGDRPYNEQFF. The CDR3 coding sequence is TGTGCCAGCACCCTGATGGGGGACAGGCCCTACAATGAGCAGTTCTTC. This chain uses TRBV6-6 with TRBJ2-1; 8 nucleotides match TRBD1. The CDR3 runs 16 residues. V was pared by 7 bases and J by 2 bases, with 10 bases of the junction left unmatched. CDR1 MNHNY and CDR2 SVGAGI come from the germline V gene (reference sequence).

The chain joins TRBV6-5 to TRBJ2-2; TRBD1 matches at 7 bases. The CDR3 has 13 amino acids. The J segment lost 7 bases and the V segment lost 6 bases, leaving 5 bases of the junction unmatched. The germline gives CDR1 MNHEY, CDR2 SVGAGI. CDR3 DNA sequence: TGTGCCAGCAGGCCGACAGGGATCGGGGAGCTGTTTTTT. This translates into CASRPTGIGELFF.

As DNA, the CDR3 is TGTGCCAGCAGGGACGGGGGGTACCAAGAGACCCAGTACTTC. Amino acids: CASRDGGYQETQYF. V and J are TRBV7-9 and TRBJ2-5, with 7 bases that match TRBD2. Per the germline V gene, CDR1 is SEHNR and CDR2 is FQNEAQ (reference sequence). The V segment lost 6 bases and the J segment 0 bases; nucleotides outside the gene matches: 4. The CDR3 is 14 residues long.

The V and J genes are TRBV5-8 and TRBJ1-1; 7 bases are a match to TRBD1. The CDR3 sequence is 14 residues long. J gave up 3 bases and V 6 bases, and 8 bases lay outside the gene matches. CDR1 and CDR2 from the germline V gene are SGHTS and YDEGEE. The CDR3 DNA sequence: TGTGCCAGCATCAGGACAGGAGTCGACACTGAAGCTTTCTTT. It encodes CASIRTGVDTEAFF.

The chain is built from TRBV27 and TRBJ2-4, with D possibly matching TRBD2 (7 bases). Germline loops: CDR1 MNHEY, CDR2 SMNVEV (reference sequence). The CDR3 spans 15 residues. The germline V and J ends were trimmed by 6 bases and 4 bases, with 16 bases remaining between them. Here the CDR3 reads CASSPGAGVKNIQYF. The DNA for the CDR3 is TGTGCCAGCAGCCCGGGGGCGGGAGTGAAAAACATTCAGTACTTC.

The chain combines TRBV5-4 with TRBJ2-7; TRBD1 matches 7 bases. The CDR3 totals 18 residues. Germline trimming cut 4 bases from V and 1 base from J; bases unmatched to any gene: 17. Germline V gene lookup returns CDR1 SGHNT and CDR2 YYREEE (reference sequence). The DNA for the CDR3 is TGTGCCAGCAGCCTTTCAGGCTGGCGGACAGGTTCTTCCTACGAGCAGTACTTC. This codes for CASSLSGWRTGSSYEQYF.

This rearrangement joins TRBV4-1 to TRBJ1-4; D is perhaps TRBD1 (5 bases). Germline-derived CDR1 and CDR2 are MGHRA and YSYEKL. V was pared by 0 bases and J by 7 bases, with 12 bases between. The CDR3 has 15 amino acids. The CDR3 sequence is CASSQEGSGGEKLFF. DNA of the CDR3: TGCGCCAGCAGCCAAGAAGGCTCGGGGGGTGAAAAACTGTTTTTT.

As regards this clone: This specimen includes other DNA sequences encoding the same CDR3. The chain carries TRBV6-1 and TRBJ1-5, with D unresolved. Trimming stripped 0 bases from V and 5 bases from J, with 11 bases between. CDR3 length equals 15 residues. CDR1 is MNHNS, CDR2 SASEGT, per germline. The DNA of the CDR3 is TGTGCCAGCAGTGAAGCCCCCAGTTCTCATCAGCCCCAGCATTTT. This encodes CASSEAPSSHQPQHF.

This clone was observed a single time. This chain joins TRBV6-1 and TRBJ2-2; D might be TRBD2 (6 bases). The germline V and J ends were trimmed by 8 bases and 7 bases, with 11 bases remaining between them. CDR1 is MNHNS, CDR2 SASEGT, per germline. CDR3 length equals 12 residues. This CDR3 is CASEEGVGELFF. In nucleotides, the CDR3 is TGTGCCAGCGAGGAGGGTGTCGGGGAGCTGTTTTTT.

The rearrangement uses TRBV19 and TRBJ1-5, with D tentatively TRBD1 (5 bases). Trimming took 3 bases from V and 4 from J, leaving 13 bases between them. Germline CDR1 reads LNHDA; CDR2 reads SQIVND (reference sequence). The CDR3 length is 15 residues. CDR3 bases: TGTGCCAGTAGTATCCGGGGGTCCTGGAATCAGCCCCAGCATTTT. This encodes CASSIRGSWNQPQHF.

The rearrangement joins TRBV6-6 to TRBJ2-1; D is undetermined. Germline V gene data show CDR1 as MNHNY and CDR2 as SVGAGI (reference sequence). V shed 4 bases and J shed 5 bases, with 18 bases lying between them. The CDR3 extends over 16 amino acids. The CDR3 coding sequence is TGTGCCAGCAGTTCTCTGCCGGGCGGAATAGACAATGAGCAGTTCTTC. This sequence encodes CASSSLPGGIDNEQFF.

V and J are TRBV6-1 and TRBJ2-1, with TRBD2 matching 15 bases. This CDR3 is built from 17 residues. With V trimmed by 4 bases and J by 8 bases, 9 bases remained unmatched. Germline V gene data show CDR1 as MNHNS and CDR2 as SASEGT. This CDR3 is CASSATPGLAGGDEQFF. In nucleotides, the CDR3 is TGTGCCAGCAGTGCAACCCCGGGACTAGCGGGGGGCGATGAGCAGTTCTTC.

This chain connects TRBV6-5 to TRBJ1-3; 10 nucleotides align to TRBD1. The CDR3 is made up of 14 amino acids. Trimming at V came to 5 bases and at J to 4 bases, leaving 2 bases not matched to a gene. CDR1 is MNHEY and CDR2 is SVGAGI in the germline V gene. The CDR3 region has the DNA TGTGCCAGCAGTACGGGACAGGGGGGAAACACCATATATTTT. Residues: CASSTGQGGNTIYF.

This clone was observed a handful of times. CDR3 region: CASSQGLAGMSNEQFF. In DNA form, the CDR3 reads TGCGCCAGCAGCCAAGGTCTAGCGGGGATGAGCAATGAGCAGTTCTTC. This chain connects TRBV4-3 to TRBJ2-1, with 9 bases matching TRBD2. The germline gives CDR1 LGHNA, CDR2 YSLEER. Trimming at V came to 1 base and at J to 6 bases, leaving 7 bases not matched to a gene. The CDR3 consists of 16 residues.

V gene TRBV6-5 combines with J gene TRBJ2-1, with D possibly TRBD2 on 5 matching bases. V shed 3 bases and J shed 14 bases, with 17 bases lying between them. Per the germline V gene, CDR1 is MNHEY and CDR2 is SVGAGI. The length of the CDR3 is 13 residues. The CDR3 coding sequence is TGTGCCAGCAGTTATCCCCCAGCCCCGGAGGAGTTCTTC. Protein product: CASSYPPAPEEFF.

The sample holds a few counts of this clone. This chain uses TRBV7-9 with TRBJ2-7; D is possibly TRBD1 or TRBD2 (5 bases each). Trimming took 5 bases from V and 5 from J, leaving 10 bases between them. The CDR3 extends over 12 amino acids. From germline, CDR1 is SEHNR and CDR2 FQNEAQ (reference sequence). CDR3 sequence reads: CASSGDGNEQYF. CDR3 DNA: TGTGCCAGCAGCGGGGACGGCAACGAGCAGTACTTC. Variable domain in full (rest from reference TRBV7-9 and TRBJ2-7): DTGVSQNPRHKITKRGQNVTFRCDPISEHNRLYWYRQTLGQGPEFLTYFQNEAQLEKSRLLSDRFSAERPKGSFSTLEIQRTEQGDSAMYLCASSGDGNEQYFGPGTRLTVT.

The chain combines TRBV9 with TRBJ2-7; D is perhaps TRBD1 or TRBD2 (5 bases each). This CDR3 is 15 amino acids long. Germline assignment: CDR1 SGDLS and CDR2 YYNGEE. V was clipped by 3 bases and J by 2 bases, with 15 bases between them. CDR3 loop: CASSEEPGRTYEQYF. Written as DNA, the CDR3 is TGTGCCAGCAGCGAGGAACCGGGACGAACCTACGAGCAGTACTTC. Variable domain in full (rest from reference TRBV9 and TRBJ2-7): DSGVTQTPKHLITATGQRVTLRCSPRSGDLSVYWYQQSLDQGLQFLIQYYNGEERAKGNILERFSAQQFPDLHSELNLSSLELGDSALYFCASSEEPGRTYEQYFGPGTRLTVT.

The genes are TRBV5-6 and TRBJ2-7; 8 bases agree with TRBD1. Germline assignment: CDR1 SGHDT and CDR2 YYEEEE. This CDR3 is 14 amino acids long. V was pared by 3 bases and J by 4 bases, with 6 bases of the junction left unmatched. CDR3 amino acids: CASSSGQGWYEQYF. The CDR3 nucleotides are TGTGCCAGCAGCTCCGGACAGGGTTGGTACGAGCAGTACTTC.

This clone was seen only once. The rearrangement joins TRBV30 to TRBJ2-7; D is unresolved. In germline, CDR1 is GTSNPN, CDR2 SVGIG (reference sequence). The V gene lost 1 base and the J gene lost 4 bases, with 8 bases spanning the gap. CDR3 length equals 12 residues. In DNA form, the CDR3 reads TGTGCCTGGAGTGACCCGGAGTACGAGCAGTACTTC. Protein: CAWSDPEYEQYF.

The rearrangement joins TRBV11-2 to TRBJ2-1; TRBD2 matches 10 bases. The V gene end was trimmed by 6 bases and the J gene end by 7 bases; junction bases not matched to a gene: 21. CDR3 length equals 19 residues. Germline CDR1 reads SGHAT; CDR2 reads FQNNGV. The CDR3 nucleotides are TGTGCCAGCAGTCTGGTCAGGACTAGCGGACACCCGCGGGGGAATGAGCAGTTCTTC. It yields the protein CASSLVRTSGHPRGNEQFF.

The rearrangement uses TRBV30 and TRBJ2-3, with D uncertain. The CDR3 sequence is 12 residues long. The V gene lost 0 bases and the J gene lost 6 bases, with 7 bases spanning the gap. The V gene's germline CDR1 is GTSNPN and CDR2 SVGIG (reference sequence). In DNA, the CDR3 is TGTGCCTGGAGTGTACAATTGGATACGCAGTATTTT. Its translation is CAWSVQLDTQYF.